This T cell receptor (beta chain) appears in the sequencing data of a study of OX40 agonist ivuxolimab in advanced cancers. In the study overall: Ivuxolimab, which targeted the costimulatory receptor OX40 (CD134), was an agonistic, fully human IgG2 monoclonal antibody. Peripheral TCRbeta sequencing was intended to test whether TCR sequence diversity was altered and clonal T-cell expansion was caused by ivuxolimab. Among the approximately 50 dose-escalation patients, around 20 had hepatocellular carcinoma, roughly 15 melanoma, 9 renal cell carcinoma and 9 head and neck cancer. Patients were allowed to have had prior anti-PD-1, anti-PD-L1 or anti-CTLA-4 therapy, and around 41% of the dose-escalation patients had previously received checkpoint inhibitors. The paper describes the monotherapy dose-escalation part (N ≈ 49 patients) of the phase I trial of ivuxolimab. Intravenous ivuxolimab was administered to patients every 2 weeks at six dose levels: 0.01, 0.1, 0.3, 1.5, 3 and 10 mg/kg. Three dose-escalation patients achieved partial responses, one with hepatocellular carcinoma and two with cutaneous melanoma. In the dose-escalation cohort, approximately 82% of patients were male, and the mean age was approximately 55 years, with a range of 23 to 79. What the study reported, not specific to this receptor: After ivuxolimab, more expanded clones were found on average in CD8+ T cells than in CD4+ T cells. The antigen specificity of the clonally expanded peripheral T cells was not determined. Low levels of normalized T-cell clonal expansion were also seen in some patients who did not respond. In the 0.1-3.0 mg/kg groups, partial responders had among the lowest normalized peripheral clonal expansion, particularly in CD8+ T cells. At doses from 0.1 to 3.0 mg/kg, clonal expansion was seen in both CD4+ and CD8+ blood T cells between baseline and week 6.

In regard to this clone: The specificity of this receptor is unknown. No clone much larger than this one lies a single base away; base qualities are absent.

Patients with autoimmune disease history or receiving systemic immunosuppression were excluded from the trial. Peripheral blood for TCR sequencing was drawn from every dose cohort at baseline, at cycle 4 day 1 and at cycle 7 day 1. The samples were drawn from a first-in-human, open-label, multicenter phase I dose-escalation trial of ivuxolimab. Adults with locally advanced or metastatic melanoma, renal cell, hepatocellular, or head and neck squamous cell carcinoma were enrolled in the trial. Before TCR sequencing, CD4+ T cells and CD8+ T cells were sorted from peripheral blood as separate populations. Taken from the germline V gene, the CDR1 and CDR2 loops are KGHSH and LQKENI. Trimming costs V 4 bases and J 7 bases, and their ends lie 16 bases apart. Reading from cysteine to phenylalanine, the CDR3 counts 14 amino acids. This entry keeps only the CDR3 DNA: 42 bases, framed from base 1. Genomic DNA was extracted from sorted cells for sequencing of the TCRbeta CDR3 region. The immunoSEQ Assay was used for sequencing of TCRbeta CDR3 regions. Sourced from immuneACCESS, this table was stored by TCRdb with only in-frame sequences that have V and J called. A share of the clones is absent; for the studies checked, an unresolved V gene accounts for under half, and the remainder has no known explanation. Recorded for this sample are some 83,000 clones; 86% of them occurred a single time. The ten largest clones capture roughly 6% of the sample.

This chain is built from TRBV18 and TRBJ1-2; TRBD1 is possibly the D segment (6 matching bases). This sample comprised CD4+ or CD8+ T cells sorted from blood, obtained in a trial of the OX40 agonist ivuxolimab. The receptor's source is an adult with an advanced solid tumor such as melanoma, head and neck, liver or kidney cancer. The CDR3: CASSLSAGVSGYTF. The DNA sequence is TGTGCCAGCTCACTAAGTGCAGGGGTTAGTGGCTACACCTTC.